This TCR beta chain originates from a study of cytomegalovirus exposure and HLA in healthy donors. PCR primers comprised 60 Vbeta and 13 Jbeta primers. Clones were read by immunoSEQ multiplex PCR, and TCRdb kept only the in-frame ones, dropping some. The sample lists about 180,000 clones, about four fifths occurring once. This CDR3 contains 17 residues. Between the trimmed V and J ends, which lost 0 bases and 7 bases, there was a span of 16 bases. The germline CDR1 and CDR2 sequences are LGHNA and YSLEER. The sequenced material came from PBMCs. The V gene is TRBV4-3, the J gene TRBJ1-6; D is undetermined. This receptor was taken from a man aged 25 to 40 in good health and CMV-seropositive. The CDR3 region is CASSQDPPVLANSPLHF. The CDR3 DNA follows: TGCGCCAGCAGCCAAGATCCCCCGGTTCTCGCCAATTCACCCCTCCACTTT.